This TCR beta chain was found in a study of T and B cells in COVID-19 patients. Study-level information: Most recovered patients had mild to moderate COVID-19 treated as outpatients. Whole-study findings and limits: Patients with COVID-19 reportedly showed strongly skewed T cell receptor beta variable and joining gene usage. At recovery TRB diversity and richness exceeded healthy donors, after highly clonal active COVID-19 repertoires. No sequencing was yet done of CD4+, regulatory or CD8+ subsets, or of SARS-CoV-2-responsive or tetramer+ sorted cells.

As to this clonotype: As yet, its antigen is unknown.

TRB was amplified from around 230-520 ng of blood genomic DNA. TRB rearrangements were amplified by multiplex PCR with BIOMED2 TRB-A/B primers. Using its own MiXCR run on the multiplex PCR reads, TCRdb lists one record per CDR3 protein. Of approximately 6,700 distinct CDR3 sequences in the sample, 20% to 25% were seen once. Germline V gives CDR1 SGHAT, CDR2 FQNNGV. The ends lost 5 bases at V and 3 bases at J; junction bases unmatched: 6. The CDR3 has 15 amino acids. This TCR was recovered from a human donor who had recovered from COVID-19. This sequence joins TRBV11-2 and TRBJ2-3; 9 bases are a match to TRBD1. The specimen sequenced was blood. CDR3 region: CASSPGTGKTDTQYF. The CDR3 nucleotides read TGTGCCAGCAGCCCCGGGACAGGGAAGACAGATACGCAGTATTTT.